These 14 T cell receptor beta chains were all obtained from the same sample, sequenced in a study of cytomegalovirus exposure and HLA in healthy donors. Primers for the PCR totalled 60 Vbeta and 13 Jbeta. The table came from immunoSEQ multiplex PCR; TCRdb's copy has only in-frame clones and leaves some out. The top ten hold roughly 7.5% of the sample, which has approximately 160,000 clones, approximately 77% seen once. Sequenced input: PBMCs. Receptors were obtained from a male donor in good health and CMV-seropositive.

The V and J genes are TRBV6-5 and TRBJ1-2, with TRBD1 as a possible D gene (6 bases). The CDR3 contains 14 residues. The V and J ends lost 5 bases and 6 bases respectively, with 16 bases between them. CDR1 and CDR2 (germline): MNHEY, SVGAGI. CDR3 nucleotide sequence: TGTGCCAGCAGTCGGACAGCGGCGAGGGATGGCTACACCTTC. This codes for CASSRTAARDGYTF.

For this clone: The germline gene is not matched at one end of the junction; a read error may be the cause. V is TRBV9 and J is TRBJ2-7; the D gene is possibly TRBD2 (8 bases). Germline V gives CDR1 SGDLS, CDR2 YYNGEE. The CDR3 extends over 15 amino acids. DNA for the CDR3: TGTGCCAGCAGCCTTTCGGGAGGGGGCTCCAACGAGCAGTACTTC. Its translation: CASSLSGGGSNEQYF.

There are a few counts of this clone. The chain is built from TRBV28 and TRBJ1-2, with TRBD1 matching 7 bases. The CDR3 is made up of 14 amino acids. With V trimmed by 5 bases and J by 3 bases, 6 bases remained unmatched. The germline CDR1 and CDR2 sequences are MDHEN and SYDVKM. CDR3 region: CASSIYGTDYGYTF. CDR3 bases: TGTGCCAGCAGTATATACGGGACAGACTATGGCTACACCTTC.

The chain uses TRBV5-4 and TRBJ2-1; 9 nucleotides agree with TRBD2. In germline, CDR1 is SGHNT, CDR2 YYREEE (reference sequence). V lost 0 bases to trimming and J lost 7 bases; unmatched junction nucleotides: 5. The CDR3 runs 15 residues. CDR3 sequence: CASSLEREDPNEQFF. CDR3 bases: TGTGCCAGCAGCTTGGAGCGGGAGGACCCTAATGAGCAGTTCTTC.

The chain joins TRBV14 to TRBJ1-3; no clear D. The germline V and J ends were trimmed by 3 bases and 0 bases, with 9 bases remaining between them. The germline V gene has CDR1 SGHDN and CDR2 FVKESK. CDR3 length: 15 residues. The DNA of the CDR3 is TGTGCCAGCAGCCACCGTCGGGGCTCTGGAAACACCATATATTTT. Its translation is CASSHRRGSGNTIYF.

The rearrangement joins TRBV11-2 to TRBJ1-3, with 8 bases matching TRBD1. V trimming: 1 base; J trimming: 4 bases; junction bases outside the gene matches: 9. The CDR3 totals 17 residues. Germline V CDR1 and CDR2: SGHAT, FQNNGV. DNA for the CDR3: TGTGCCAGCAGCTTAGTAGGCCTCGGGACAGGCGGAAACACCATATATTTT. Translated: CASSLVGLGTGGNTIYF.

This clone was observed a single time. V gene TRBV6-5 combines with J gene TRBJ1-6, with D perhaps matching TRBD1 (5 bases). Trimming removed 0 bases at V and 7 bases at J, with 10 bases between. The CDR3 runs 15 residues. CDR1 is MNHEY and CDR2 is SVGAGI in the germline V gene. In DNA, the CDR3 is TGTGCCAGCAGTTACTCAGGACAATCAAATTCACCCCTCCACTTT. It translates to CASSYSGQSNSPLHF.

This clone was observed a single time. The chain couples TRBV28 to TRBJ1-5; D ambiguous. Trimming took 6 bases from V and 9 from J, leaving 12 bases between them. Germline-derived CDR1 and CDR2 are MDHEN and SYDVKM. CDR3 length equals 12 residues. Here the CDR3 DNA reads TGTGCCAGCAGCCCGCCAGGATGGCCCCAGCATTTT. Encoded protein: CASSPPGWPQHF.

V usage is TRBV5-1 and J usage is TRBJ1-2; D unclear. CDR1 SGHRS and CDR2 YFSETQ come from the germline V gene. Trimming removed 4 bases at V and 8 bases at J, with 18 bases between. This CDR3 contains 14 residues. CDR3 nucleotide sequence: TGCGCCAGCAGCCCAGAGGGTTCGCAGAGGGGCTACACCTTC. This gives the protein CASSPEGSQRGYTF.

The chain joins TRBV7-2 to TRBJ2-3; 12 nucleotides align to TRBD2. J gave up 2 bases and V 4 bases, and 7 bases lay outside the gene matches. CDR1 is SGHTA and CDR2 is FQGNSA in the germline V gene. The CDR3 covers 17 residues. The CDR3 coding sequence is TGTGCCAGCAGCTCGGGGACTAGCGGGTCCTTCACAGATACGCAGTATTTT. Translating it yields CASSSGTSGSFTDTQYF.

This sequence joins TRBV10-3 and TRBJ1-1; 9 bases match TRBD1. CDR3 length equals 14 residues. Trimming at V came to 6 bases and at J to 9 bases, leaving 11 bases not matched to a gene. The germline CDR1 and CDR2 sequences are ENHRY and SYGVKD. DNA of the CDR3: TGTGCCATCAGCGACCCAGGACAGGGGAGGAAAGCTTTCTTT. Translated, it gives CAISDPGQGRKAFF.

This chain uses TRBV7-3 with TRBJ2-2, with D possibly matching TRBD1 (5 bases). V lost 3 bases and J lost 2, with 10 bases in between. This CDR3 has 15 residues. The germline CDR1 and CDR2 sequences are SGHTA and FQGTGA. The CDR3 sequence: CASSFRTPNTGELFF. The CDR3 DNA reads as TGTGCCAGCAGCTTCCGGACACCCAACACCGGGGAGCTGTTTTTT.

This clone was seen more than once but under ten times. The chain links TRBV5-1 to TRBJ2-5; 16 bases match TRBD2. Germline lookup yields CDR1 SGHRS and CDR2 YFSETQ. This CDR3 is 17 amino acids long. J was trimmed by 5 bases and V by 7 bases; bases with no gene match: 11. The CDR3 DNA is TGCGCCAGCCACAGCCGCGGGACTAGCGGGGGGGCGGAGACCCAGTACTTC. This encodes CASHSRGTSGGAETQYF.

This chain connects TRBV10-3 to TRBJ2-7; tentatively, D is TRBD2 (5 bases). The germline V and J ends were trimmed by 2 bases and 0 bases, with 8 bases remaining between them. This CDR3 contains 14 residues. CDR1 is ENHRY and CDR2 is SYGVKD in the germline V gene. CDR3 amino acids: CAISEPGNSYEQYF. The CDR3 region has the DNA TGTGCCATCAGTGAGCCGGGGAACTCCTACGAGCAGTACTTC.